The rows below give T cell receptor beta chains drawn from one sample of a study of shared clonotypes between healthy human individuals. Profiling relied on immunoSEQ multiplex PCR, and the TCRdb table lists in-frame clones only, not all of them. The sample lists about 980,000 clones, about three quarters occurring once. The sample comprised memory CD4+ T cells sorted from blood. The source of these receptors is a man younger than 35 in good health. Each CDR3 is given with its conserved first and last residue. A D gene is named only where the DNA matches it firmly. Expanded clones get a size class; other rows say once, few or many, or leave the size out.

D: .
size: .
J: TRBJ1-2
V: TRBV27
DNA: TGTGCCAGCAAGACCGTAACGGGGGAATATGGCTACACCTTC
CDR3: CASKTVTGEYGYTF

D: .
size: .
J: TRBJ1-2
V: TRBV6-5
DNA: TGTGCCAGCAGTTACTCCCCAATTAACTATGGCTACACCTTC
CDR3: CASSYSPINYGYTF

D: .
size: .
J: TRBJ2-3
V: TRBV5-6
DNA: TGTGCCAGCAGCTCCGGGATATCGGATACGCAGTATTTT
CDR3: CASSSGISDTQYF

D: .
size: .
J: TRBJ2-2
V: TRBV2
DNA: TGTGCCAGCAGGGGCCAAGGGGCCGGGGAGCTGTTTTTT
CDR3: CASRGQGAGELFF

D: .
size: once
J: TRBJ1-3
V: TRBV30
DNA: TGTGCCTGGAGTTCGTTCTCTGGAAACACCATATATTTT
CDR3: CAWSSFSGNTIYF

D: .
size: .
J: TRBJ2-3
V: TRBV12-5
DNA: TGTGCTAGTGGTCCCAACACAGATACGCAGTATTTT
CDR3: CASGPNTDTQYF

D: TRBD1
size: few
J: TRBJ2-7
V: TRBV9
DNA: TGTGCCAGCAGCCCCTCGTCTCCGGGACAGGGCTACGAGCAGTACTTC
CDR3: CASSPSSPGQGYEQYF

D: .
size: .
J: TRBJ2-7
V: TRBV18
DNA: TGTGCCAGCTCACCACAGACCTACGAGCAGTACTTC
CDR3: CASSPQTYEQYF

D: TRBD1
size: once
J: TRBJ1-5
V: TRBV19
DNA: TGTGCCAGTAGTATCGGACAGGGAGGTCAGCCCCAGCATTTT
CDR3: CASSIGQGGQPQHF

D: TRBD1
size: .
J: TRBJ1-1
V: TRBV5-1
DNA: TGCGCCAGCAGCTTGACAGGGGTAACTGAAGCTTTCTTT
CDR3: CASSLTGVTEAFF

D: .
size: .
J: TRBJ2-3
V: TRBV18
DNA: TGTGCCAGCTCAAGCACTACAGATACGCAGTATTTT
CDR3: CASSSTTDTQYF

D: .
size: .
J: TRBJ1-2
V: TRBV6-6
DNA: TGTGCCAGCAGACCACCGCAGGGAGCTAACTATGGCTACACCTTC
CDR3: CASRPPQGANYGYTF

D: TRBD1
size: few
J: TRBJ2-3
V: TRBV9
DNA: TGTGCCAGCAGCGTAGCAGCCAAGCAAGGGACAGTGGGCACAGATACGCAGTATTTT
CDR3: CASSVAAKQGTVGTDTQYF

D: TRBD1
size: few
J: TRBJ1-2
V: TRBV28
DNA: TGTGCCAGCAGGTTTCGGGACAGCTTGCGGGGCTACACCTTC
CDR3: CASRFRDSLRGYTF

D: .
size: .
J: TRBJ2-3
V: TRBV19
DNA: TGTGCCAGTAGCCCGACGGGGAGCACAGATACGCAGTATTTT
CDR3: CASSPTGSTDTQYF

D: TRBD2
size: .
J: TRBJ2-5
V: TRBV4-1
DNA: TGCGCCAGCAGCCCCGGACTAGGAGAGACCCAGTACTTC
CDR3: CASSPGLGETQYF

D: TRBD1
size: .
J: TRBJ2-3
V: TRBV2
DNA: TGTGCCAGCGGAAGGGGGCTTTCTCCCACAGATACGCAGTATTTT
CDR3: CASGRGLSPTDTQYF

D: TRBD1
size: many
J: TRBJ1-2
V: TRBV6-1
DNA: TGTGCCAGCAGCCACGAAGGGGGACAGAACTATGGCTACACCTTC
CDR3: CASSHEGGQNYGYTF

D: .
size: .
J: TRBJ2-5
V: TRBV12-1
DNA: TGTGCCAGCAGCGAGGGGGTGGGAGAGACCCAGTACTTC
CDR3: CASSEGVGETQYF

D: .
size: .
J: TRBJ2-7
V: TRBV5-1
DNA: TGCGCCAGCAGCTTGGGAGGCAATTCCTACGAGCAGTACTTC
CDR3: CASSLGGNSYEQYF

D: TRBD1
size: few
J: TRBJ2-1
V: TRBV5-1
DNA: TGCGCCAGCAGCTGGACAGGGTACAATGAGCAGTTCTTC
CDR3: CASSWTGYNEQFF

D: TRBD2
size: .
J: TRBJ2-7
V: TRBV7-2
DNA: TGTGCCAGCAGTTTCGTGGGGGGGAGTTCCTATTACGAGCAGTACTTC
CDR3: CASSFVGGSSYYEQYF

D: .
size: .
J: TRBJ1-4
V: TRBV28
DNA: TGTGCCAGCAGTATACAGGGTCAGGGTGAAAAACTGTTTTTT
CDR3: CASSIQGQGEKLFF

D: TRBD1
size: .
J: TRBJ1-6
V: TRBV7-2
DNA: TGTGCCAGCAGCTTATACAGGGGTAATTCACCCCTCCACTTT
CDR3: CASSLYRGNSPLHF

D: TRBD1
size: .
J: TRBJ1-5
V: TRBV5-1
DNA: TGCGCCAGCAGCCAGACAGGGAACAATCAGCCCCAGCATTTT
CDR3: CASSQTGNNQPQHF

D: .
size: few
J: TRBJ1-3
V: TRBV5-1
DNA: TGCGCCAGCAGCCGAACCCTGACAGACTCTGGAAACACCATATATTTT
CDR3: CASSRTLTDSGNTIYF

D: .
size: .
J: TRBJ2-3
V: TRBV10-3
DNA: TGTGCCATCAGTGCTAGGGGGGAGACGGATACGCAGTATTTT
CDR3: CAISARGETDTQYF

D: .
size: few
J: TRBJ1-2
V: TRBV5-1
DNA: TGCGCCAGCAGCTCCGAAGGCCTAGGGTTGGGCTATGGCTACACCTTC
CDR3: CASSSEGLGLGYGYTF

D: .
size: .
J: TRBJ1-5
V: TRBV28
DNA: TGTGCCAGCAGCCCCGACAGCAATCAGCCCCAGCATTTT
CDR3: CASSPDSNQPQHF

D: .
size: .
J: TRBJ2-2
V: TRBV7-3
DNA: TGTGCCAGCAGCCGCGGACACACCGGGGAGCTGTTTTTT
CDR3: CASSRGHTGELFF

D: TRBD1
size: .
J: TRBJ1-5
V: TRBV6-5
DNA: TGTGCCAGCAGCCCAGGGGGGTGGCAGCCCCAGCATTTT
CDR3: CASSPGGWQPQHF

D: .
size: .
J: TRBJ2-5
V: TRBV11-2
DNA: TGTGCCAGCAGCTCCTCAGGGGGGTACCAAGAGACCCAGTACTTC
CDR3: CASSSSGGYQETQYF

D: .
size: .
J: TRBJ1-2
V: TRBV28
DNA: TGTGCCAGCAGTCCTACCGGGACGGCTTACTATGGCTACACCTTC
CDR3: CASSPTGTAYYGYTF

D: .
size: .
J: TRBJ2-7
V: TRBV7-8
DNA: TGTGCCAGCAGCTTAGGATTGGGGGACGAGCAGTACTTC
CDR3: CASSLGLGDEQYF

D: .
size: few
J: TRBJ2-1
V: TRBV11-2
DNA: TGTGCCAGCAGCTTTAGTGATGAGCAGTTCTTC
CDR3: CASSFSDEQFF

D: TRBD1
size: .
J: TRBJ1-2
V: TRBV19
DNA: TGTGCCAGTAGTACCACAGGGGCGGGCTATGGCTACACCTTC
CDR3: CASSTTGAGYGYTF

D: .
size: .
J: TRBJ2-1
V: TRBV5-1
DNA: TGCGCCAGCAGCTGGGAGGGGGCCTACAATGAGCAGTTCTTC
CDR3: CASSWEGAYNEQFF

D: .
size: .
J: TRBJ2-7
V: TRBV10-1
DNA: TGCGCCAGCAGTGAGAAACCCCAGGGTCCCTACGAGCAGTACTTC
CDR3: CASSEKPQGPYEQYF

D: TRBD1
size: .
J: TRBJ2-7
V: TRBV19
DNA: TGTGCCAGTAGTATTACAGGGGCCTACGAGCAGTACTTC
CDR3: CASSITGAYEQYF